Presented here are 21 T cell receptor beta chains from one specimen sequenced in a study of blood T cell repertoires in COVID-19. Sequencing was performed with immunoSEQ multiplex PCR; in TCRdb, only in-frame clones are kept and a portion is missing. This sample has 140,000 to 150,000 clones, with about 79% found just once. Sequences were obtained from peripheral blood. All receptors come from a man in his sixties with active or convalescent COVID-19.

The chain couples TRBV18 to TRBJ1-3; TRBD1 is a possible D gene (6 bases). This CDR3 region has 15 residues. Trimming left V 3 bases short and J 1 base short, with 10 bases between. Per the germline V gene, CDR1 is KGHSH and CDR2 is LQKENI. Here the CDR3 reads CASSPQGQSGNTIYF. The CDR3 nucleotides read TGTGCCAGCTCACCTCAAGGACAGTCTGGAAACACCATATATTTT.

The rearrangement uses TRBV6-2 or TRBV6-3 and TRBJ2-2; maybe TRBD1 (6 bases). CDR3 length equals 18 residues. Looked up from germline, CDR1 is MNHEY and CDR2 is SVGEGT. V was cut by 4 bases and J by 2 bases, with 20 bases left in between. This CDR3 is CASSSGTSKIVNTGELFF. As DNA, the CDR3 is TGTGCCAGCAGTTCGGGGACATCCAAAATAGTCAACACCGGGGAGCTGTTTTTT.

For the CDR3, the DNA is TGTGCCAGCAGCTTAGTTGACGAGGGTTCACCCCTCCACTTT. This sequence encodes CASSLVDEGSPLHF. The chain combines TRBV7-8 with TRBJ1-6; the D is unclear. The germline CDR1 and CDR2 sequences are SGHVS and FQNEAQ. Trimming removed 1 base at V and 9 bases at J, with 10 bases between. This CDR3 is built from 14 residues.

This clone was seen just once. The chain uses TRBV9 and TRBJ2-1; the D gene is possibly TRBD2 (5 bases). Per germline, CDR1 SGDLS and CDR2 YYNGEE. This CDR3 region has 14 residues. With 2 bases removed from V and 4 bases from J, the gap between germline ends came to 10 bases. DNA of the CDR3: TGTGCCAGCAGCGTCGTCCCGGGATACAATGAGCAGTTCTTC. It codes for CASSVVPGYNEQFF.

V is TRBV10-1 and J is TRBJ2-7; a weak D match, TRBD2 (7 bases). There are 15 residues in the CDR3. From germline, CDR1 is WNHNN and CDR2 SYGVQD (reference sequence). V lost 5 bases, J lost 3 bases, and 17 bases lay in between. The CDR3 region has the DNA TGCGCCAGCAGTCCTCTAGGGGGGGACTTCTACGAGCAGTACGTC. Protein product: CASSPLGGDFYEQYV.

Remarks on this clone: Other DNA sequences of this sample code for an identical CDR3. V usage is TRBV10-1 and J usage is TRBJ2-5; 9 bases map to TRBD1. V shed 6 bases, J shed 4 bases, and the junction held 6 bases outside the gene matches. The CDR3 is 14 residues long. Germline V gives CDR1 WNHNN, CDR2 SYGVQD (reference sequence). CDR3 in amino acids: CASSGTGRRETQYF. The DNA of the CDR3 is TGCGCCAGCAGCGGGACAGGGAGGCGAGAGACCCAGTACTTC.

The gene calls are TRBV2 and TRBJ2-2, with D possibly TRBD1 on 6 matching bases. V shed 6 bases and J shed 6 bases, with 20 bases lying between them. Looked up from germline, CDR1 is SNHLY and CDR2 is FYNNEI. This CDR3 has 16 amino acids. CDR3 DNA: TGTGCCAGCAGCGAACAAAACGCCAGGGGTGCCGGGGAGCTGTTTTTT. It yields the protein CASSEQNARGAGELFF.

The gene calls are TRBV24-1 and TRBJ1-4; 9 bases fit TRBD1. V lost 3 bases, J lost 3 bases, and 4 bases stayed unmatched. The CDR3 consists of 16 residues. The germline V gene has CDR1 KGHDR and CDR2 SFDVKD. The CDR3 bases are TGTGCCACCAGTGATGGGACAGGGTATTCTAATGAAAAACTGTTTTTT. Protein: CATSDGTGYSNEKLFF.

CDR3 amino acids: CASSSQGSNSPLHF. The DNA for the CDR3 is TGTGCCAGCAGCTCACAGGGATCTAATTCACCCCTCCACTTT. This chain uses TRBV7-2 with TRBJ1-6, with TRBD1 as a possible D gene (6 bases). The CDR3 length is 14 residues. CDR1 is SGHTA, CDR2 FQGNSA, per germline. V lost 4 bases and J 6 bases, leaving 10 bases between the germline ends. Together with reference TRBV7-2 and TRBJ1-6, the CDR3 gives the full variable domain: GAGVSQSPSNKVTEKGKDVELRCDPISGHTALYWYRQSLGQGLEFLIYFQGNSAPDKSGLPSDRFSAERTGGSVSTLTIQRTQQEDSAVYLCASSSQGSNSPLHFGNGTRLTVT.

The CDR3 loop reads CASSTAGTDARGNTEAFF. In DNA, the CDR3 is TGCGCCAGCAGCACCGCCGGGACTGATGCAAGGGGGAACACTGAAGCTTTCTTT. V gene TRBV5-1 combines with J gene TRBJ1-1, with TRBD1 as a possible D gene (5 bases). V lost 4 bases to trimming and J lost 1 base, with 23 bases between them. CDR1 and CDR2 from the germline V gene are SGHRS and YFSETQ. The CDR3 has 18 residues.

J is TRBJ1-1 and V is TRBV19, with D possibly being TRBD1 (6 bases). Per the germline V gene, CDR1 is LNHDA and CDR2 is SQIVND (reference sequence). The germline V and J ends were trimmed by 7 bases and 0 bases, with 18 bases remaining between them. CDR3 length: 16 residues. CDR3 DNA sequence: TGTGCCAGTAAAAACTCCTACAGGGTTTTGAACACTGAAGCTTTCTTT. It encodes CASKNSYRVLNTEAFF.

This chain joins TRBV5-1 and TRBJ1-1, with D perhaps TRBD1 (5 bases). Between the trimmed V and J ends, which lost 3 bases and 6 bases, there was a span of 12 bases. This CDR3 has 13 residues. Germline assignment: CDR1 SGHRS and CDR2 YFSETQ. This CDR3 reads CASSSGGVPEAFF. CDR3 sequence (DNA): TGCGCCAGCAGCTCTGGAGGGGTCCCTGAAGCTTTCTTT. The whole variable domain, remainder taken from reference TRBV5-1 and TRBJ1-1, is KAGVTQTPRYLIKTRGQQVTLSCSPISGHRSVSWYQQTPGQGLQFLFEYFSETQRNKGNFPGRFSGRQFSNSRSEMNVSTLELGDSALYLCASSSGGVPEAFFGQGTRLTVV.

The chain recombines TRBV5-5 with TRBJ2-7, with D tentatively TRBD1 (6 bases). V shed 2 bases and J shed 2 bases, with 11 bases lying between them. Germline V gives CDR1 SGHKS, CDR2 YYEKEE (reference sequence). The CDR3 is made up of 14 amino acids. This CDR3 is CASSLWGTTYEQYF. The CDR3 nucleotides read TGTGCCAGCAGCTTATGGGGGACAACCTACGAGCAGTACTTC.

This sequence joins TRBV5-1 and TRBJ2-1, with 7 bases aligning to TRBD1. Unmatched junction bases numbered 5, after V lost 0 bases and J lost 2 bases. Per the germline V gene, CDR1 is SGHRS and CDR2 is YFSETQ. The CDR3 has 16 residues. CDR3: CASSLDGTDTYNEQFF. As DNA, the CDR3 is TGCGCCAGCAGCTTGGACGGGACAGACACCTACAATGAGCAGTTCTTC.

The chain employs TRBV6-5 and TRBJ1-1, with D possibly TRBD1 on 6 matching bases. The CDR3 covers 14 residues. The V and J ends lost 5 bases and 1 base respectively, with 11 bases between them. CDR1 MNHEY and CDR2 SVGAGI come from the germline V gene. Written as DNA, the CDR3 is TGTGCCAGCAGTCGAACGACAGGGAACACTGAAGCTTTCTTT. Translation gives CASSRTTGNTEAFF.

The chain couples TRBV2 to TRBJ1-1; D not certain. This CDR3 comprises 13 residues. Germline V gives CDR1 SNHLY, CDR2 FYNNEI. The V gene lost 6 bases and the J gene lost 4 bases, with 12 bases spanning the gap. The CDR3 is CASSSTTGTEAFF. The CDR3, as DNA: TGTGCCAGCAGCAGCACGACGGGCACTGAAGCTTTCTTT.

The gene calls are TRBV18 and TRBJ1-3; D unresolved. The ends were cut back, 0 bases at V and 0 bases at J, with 12 bases in the middle. The CDR3 extends over 17 amino acids. In germline, CDR1 is KGHSH, CDR2 LQKENI. The CDR3 loop reads CASSPPGQRSSGNTIYF. The CDR3 coding sequence is TGTGCCAGCTCACCACCGGGTCAGCGGAGCTCTGGAAACACCATATATTTT. Full variable domain (remainder filled in from reference TRBV18 and TRBJ1-3): NAGVMQNPRHLVRRRGQEARLRCSPMKGHSHVYWYRQLPEEGLKFMVYLQKENIIDESGMPKERFSAEFPKEGPSILRIQQVVRGDSAAYFCASSPPGQRSSGNTIYFGEGSWLTVV.

This clone was found a few times. The chain is built from TRBV7-2 and TRBJ2-2; the D gene is possibly TRBD2 (6 bases). In germline, CDR1 is SGHTA, CDR2 FQGNSA. The CDR3 is made up of 13 amino acids. Deletions cut 6 bases from V and 7 bases from J, with 12 bases between. CDR3 sequence reads: CASRGGMSGELFF. Here the CDR3 DNA reads TGTGCCAGCAGGGGCGGGATGAGCGGGGAGCTGTTTTTT.

This clone was seen once. The rearrangement links TRBV30 to TRBJ1-6; D is unclear. The CDR3 totals 13 residues. Trimming shortened V by 4 bases and J by 6 bases, and 10 bases separated the two germline ends. CDR1 is GTSNPN, CDR2 SVGIG, per germline (reference sequence). This CDR3 is CAWTPQTNSPLHF. CDR3 in DNA: TGTGCCTGGACTCCACAAACTAATTCACCCCTCCACTTT.

The genes are TRBV18 and TRBJ2-5; D possibly corresponds to TRBD1 (6 bases). The CDR3 has 15 amino acids. Deletions cut 4 bases from V and 5 bases from J, with 17 bases between. The germline V gene has CDR1 KGHSH and CDR2 LQKENI. CDR3: CASSRSTGNPETQYF. Written as DNA, the CDR3 is TGTGCCAGCTCACGAAGTACAGGGAACCCCGAGACCCAGTACTTC.

The chain joins TRBV5-1 to TRBJ1-5, with 9 bases lining up with TRBD1. Germline CDR1 is SGHRS and CDR2 is YFSETQ. The CDR3 loop spans 14 amino acids. The V segment lost 2 bases and the J segment 11 bases; nucleotides outside the gene matches: 8. Here the CDR3 DNA reads TGCGCCAGCAGCTTAGGACAGGGGCAAGGGGCCCAGCATTTT. It specifies CASSLGQGQGAQHF.